This T cell receptor beta chain was recovered during a study of beta chain features in type 1 diabetes. Study summary: The study examined about 110,000,000 sorted cells across all samples. Whole-study findings and limits: There was a moderate but significant shortening of TCRB CDR3s in all four CD4+ subsets of Type 1 diabetes patients.

V gave up 1 base and J gave up 5 bases; unmatched junction bases: 12. The CDR3 length is 17 residues. Germline values: CDR1 SGHTA, CDR2 FQGNSA. This clone was picked up a small number of times. Its specificity is unknown. The whole isolated RNA underwent reverse transcription, so sequencing captured expressed TCRB transcripts. TCRdb's copy holds only in-frame clones and misses some; the assay was immunoSEQ multiplex PCR. The table shows 350,000 to 400,000 clones, with around 12% occurring only once. The chain employs TRBV7-2 and TRBJ2-5, with 8 bases lining up with TRBD2. Sequencing input: naive CD4+ T cells from blood. This clonotype was sampled from a woman aged 18-35 years with type 1 diabetes. The CDR3 spells CASSLVSGGGPQETQYF. CDR3 nucleotides: TGTGCCAGCAGCTTAGTCTCTGGCGGGGGGCCGCAGGAGACCCAGTACTTC.